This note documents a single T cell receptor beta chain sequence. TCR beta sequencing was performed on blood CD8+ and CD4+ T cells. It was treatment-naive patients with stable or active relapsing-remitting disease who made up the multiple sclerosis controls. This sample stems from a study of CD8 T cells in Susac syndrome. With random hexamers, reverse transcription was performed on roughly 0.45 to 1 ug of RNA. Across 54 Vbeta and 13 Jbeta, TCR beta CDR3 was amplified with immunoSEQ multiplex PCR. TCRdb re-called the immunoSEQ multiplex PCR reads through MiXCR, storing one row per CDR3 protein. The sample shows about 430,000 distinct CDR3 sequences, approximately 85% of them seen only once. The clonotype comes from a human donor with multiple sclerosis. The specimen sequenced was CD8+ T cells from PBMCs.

CDR3 loop: CASSFDRGGYEQYF. As DNA, the CDR3 is TGTGCCAGCAGCTTCGACAGGGGAGGGTACGAGCAGTACTTC. The chain combines TRBV7-9 with TRBJ2-7, with D possibly TRBD1 on 8 matching bases. This CDR3 comprises 14 residues. Germline CDR1 reads SEHNR; CDR2 reads FQNEAQ (reference sequence). V was cut by 3 bases and J by 4 bases, with 13 bases left in between. The entire variable domain, with the rest obtained from reference TRBV7-9 and TRBJ2-7, is as follows: DTGVSQNPRHKITKRGQNVTFRCDPISEHNRLYWYRQTLGQGPEFLTYFQNEAQLEKSRLLSDRFSAERPKGSFSTLEIQRTEQGDSAMYLCASSFDRGGYEQYFGPGTRLTVT.